One sample yielded the 7 T cell receptor beta chains listed below, sequenced in a study of breast tumors, draining lymph nodes, adjacent tissues. Axillary draining lymph nodes of breast cancer patients supplied the node samples. TCRdb ran MiXCR on the multiplex PCR reads and lists one entry per CDR3 protein. The sample includes about 200,000 distinct CDR3 sequences, 31% seen only once; the top ten take roughly 4%. Sequenced input: axillary lymph node tissue. The receptors were sampled from a female donor with breast cancer. Some clones in this sample may be carry-over from other donors' samples.

A single count supports this clonotype. A clone one base away is much larger, so this may be a read error. Here the CDR3 reads CAISYDSGSTDTQYF. CDR3 in DNA: TGTGCCATCAGTTACGATTCAGGCAGCACAGATACGCAGTATTTT. V is TRBV10-3 and J is TRBJ2-3; D not resolved. CDR3 size: 15 residues. Germline lookup yields CDR1 ENHRY and CDR2 SYGVKD. V lost 5 bases to trimming and J lost 0 bases, with 12 bases between them.

Turning to this clonotype: A junction end diverges from the germline sequence, so it may reflect a read error. V gene TRBV7-9 combines with J gene TRBJ2-5; 9 positions match TRBD2. CDR3 length equals 17 residues. CDR1 and CDR2 from the germline V gene are SEHNR and FQNEAQ (reference sequence). CDR3 region: CASSLLNSGGHQEPQYF. The CDR3 region has the DNA TGTGCCAGCAGCTTATTGAATAGCGGGGGCCACCAAGAGCCCCAGTACTTC.

This clonotype was observed a single time. The final CDR3 position lacks the conserved phenylalanine or tryptophan, pointing to a likely read error. CDR3: CASRSFPPSYNEQFC. CDR3 in DNA: TGTGCCAGCAGGTCATTTCCCCCCTCCTACAATGAGCAGTTCTGC. This chain connects TRBV6-1 to TRBJ2-1; D not resolved. The CDR3 consists of 15 residues. The ends were cut back, 6 bases at V and 0 bases at J, with 12 bases in the middle. CDR1 and CDR2 (germline): MNHNS, SASEGT.

The sample holds many counts of this clonotype. The chain joins TRBV2 to TRBJ2-3; TRBD1 aligns across 11 bases. Trimming at V came to 7 bases and at J to 5 bases, leaving 11 bases not matched to a gene. CDR3 length: 16 amino acids. In germline, CDR1 is SNHLY, CDR2 FYNNEI. CDR3 residues: CASIFGDRGFGDTQYF. In nucleotides, the CDR3 is TGTGCCAGCATTTTCGGGGACAGGGGGTTTGGAGATACGCAGTATTTT.

As regards this clonotype: A much larger clone lies a single base off, so this may be a read error. The chain joins TRBV28 to TRBJ1-5; 8 bases are shared with TRBD1. There are 15 residues in the CDR3. Germline CDR1 is MDHEN and CDR2 is SYDVKM. The DNA of the CDR3 is TGTGTCAGCAGTTTATCGGGACAGGGCAATCAGCCCCAGCATTTT. It is translated as CVSSLSGQGNQPQHF.

At least ten counts were recorded for this clonotype. This chain connects TRBV7-2 to TRBJ2-7, with TRBD2 identical over 12 bases. The V gene end was trimmed by 3 bases and the J gene end by 3 bases; junction bases not matched to a gene: 6. The CDR3 contains 16 residues. CDR1 is SGHTA, CDR2 FQGNSA, per germline. This chain's CDR3 is CASSFASSGGGYEQYF. The CDR3 DNA sequence: TGTGCCAGCAGCTTTGCTTCTAGCGGGGGGGGCTACGAGCAGTACTTC.

This clonotype has at least ten counts. The chain is built from TRBV11-2 and TRBJ1-3, with D tentatively TRBD1 (6 bases). The CDR3 consists of 14 residues. Germline lookup yields CDR1 SGHAT and CDR2 FQNNGV. V lost 6 bases, J lost 0 bases, and 9 bases lay in between. CDR3 sequence: CASRSGVSGNTIYF. CDR3 in DNA: TGTGCCAGCAGATCAGGGGTCTCTGGAAACACCATATATTTT. The variable domain in full, with the rest retrieved from reference TRBV11-2 and TRBJ1-3, is EAGVAQSPRYKIIEKRQSVAFWCNPISGHATLYWYQQILGQGPKLLIQFQNNGVVDDSQLPKDRFSAERLKGVDSTLKIQPAKLEDSAVYLCASRSGVSGNTIYFGEGSWLTVV.